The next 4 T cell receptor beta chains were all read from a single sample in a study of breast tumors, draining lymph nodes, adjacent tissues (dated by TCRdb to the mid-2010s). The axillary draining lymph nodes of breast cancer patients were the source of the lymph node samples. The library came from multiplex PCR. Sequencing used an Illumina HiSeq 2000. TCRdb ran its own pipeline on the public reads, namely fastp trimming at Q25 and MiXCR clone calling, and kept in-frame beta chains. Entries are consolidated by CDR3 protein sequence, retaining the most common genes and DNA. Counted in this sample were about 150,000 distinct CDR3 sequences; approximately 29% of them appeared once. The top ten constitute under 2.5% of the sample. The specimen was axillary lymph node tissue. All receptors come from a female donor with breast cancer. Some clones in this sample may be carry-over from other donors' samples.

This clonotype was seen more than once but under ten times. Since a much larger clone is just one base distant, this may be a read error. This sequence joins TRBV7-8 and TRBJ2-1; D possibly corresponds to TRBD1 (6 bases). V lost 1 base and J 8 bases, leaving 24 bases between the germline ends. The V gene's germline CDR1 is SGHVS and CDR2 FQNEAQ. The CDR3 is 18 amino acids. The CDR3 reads CASSLGTVLRGGNHEQFF. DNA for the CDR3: TGTGCCAGCAGCTTAGGGACAGTGCTTCGAGGTGGCAACCATGAGCAGTTCTTC.

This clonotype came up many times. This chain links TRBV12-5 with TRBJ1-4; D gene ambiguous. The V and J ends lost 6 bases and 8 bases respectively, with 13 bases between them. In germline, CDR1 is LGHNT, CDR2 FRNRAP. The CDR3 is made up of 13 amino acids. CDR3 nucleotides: TGTGCTAGTGGCCCGGGTTTGGGCGAAAAACTGTTTTTT. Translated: CASGPGLGEKLFF.

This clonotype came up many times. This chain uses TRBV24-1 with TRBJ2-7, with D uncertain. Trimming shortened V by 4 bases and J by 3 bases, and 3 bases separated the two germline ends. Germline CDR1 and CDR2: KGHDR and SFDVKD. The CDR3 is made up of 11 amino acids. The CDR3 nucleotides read TGTGCCACCAGTGAGGGCTACGAGCAGTACTTC. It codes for CATSEGYEQYF.

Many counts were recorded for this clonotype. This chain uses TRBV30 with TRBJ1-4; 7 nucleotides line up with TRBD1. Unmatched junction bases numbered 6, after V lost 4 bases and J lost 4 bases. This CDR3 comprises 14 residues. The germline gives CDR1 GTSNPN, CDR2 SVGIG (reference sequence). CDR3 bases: TGTGCCTGGAAAAGGGACAGTCTTAATGAAAAACTGTTTTTT. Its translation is CAWKRDSLNEKLFF.